The clone carrying this T cell receptor (beta chain) has a handful of counts. The antigen remains unidentified. TCRdb reanalysed the 5' RACE reads using MiXCR and keeps one entry per CDR3 protein. This table holds roughly 38,000 distinct CDR3 sequences, under 20% found once. Trimming took 1 base from V and 0 from J, leaving 9 bases between them. This CDR3 spans 15 amino acids. Germline CDR1 is MNHNS and CDR2 is SASEGT. Overall study results and limits: Larger-cohort validation covered only one TCR beta V-J rearrangement. Greatest tumor Treg TCR overlap was with tumor naive CD4+ cells.

Sequenced material: naive CD4+ T cells sorted from a lymph node. As for subset: naive CD4+ T cells, CD4+CD45RA+CD25-. The sequence came from a female donor with breast cancer. The V call is TRBV6-1, the J call TRBJ1-1; TRBD1 is a possible D gene (5 bases). CDR3 region: CASSEEGLMNTEAFF. Here the CDR3 DNA reads TGTGCCAGCAGTGAAGAGGGACTGATGAACACTGAAGCTTTCTTT.